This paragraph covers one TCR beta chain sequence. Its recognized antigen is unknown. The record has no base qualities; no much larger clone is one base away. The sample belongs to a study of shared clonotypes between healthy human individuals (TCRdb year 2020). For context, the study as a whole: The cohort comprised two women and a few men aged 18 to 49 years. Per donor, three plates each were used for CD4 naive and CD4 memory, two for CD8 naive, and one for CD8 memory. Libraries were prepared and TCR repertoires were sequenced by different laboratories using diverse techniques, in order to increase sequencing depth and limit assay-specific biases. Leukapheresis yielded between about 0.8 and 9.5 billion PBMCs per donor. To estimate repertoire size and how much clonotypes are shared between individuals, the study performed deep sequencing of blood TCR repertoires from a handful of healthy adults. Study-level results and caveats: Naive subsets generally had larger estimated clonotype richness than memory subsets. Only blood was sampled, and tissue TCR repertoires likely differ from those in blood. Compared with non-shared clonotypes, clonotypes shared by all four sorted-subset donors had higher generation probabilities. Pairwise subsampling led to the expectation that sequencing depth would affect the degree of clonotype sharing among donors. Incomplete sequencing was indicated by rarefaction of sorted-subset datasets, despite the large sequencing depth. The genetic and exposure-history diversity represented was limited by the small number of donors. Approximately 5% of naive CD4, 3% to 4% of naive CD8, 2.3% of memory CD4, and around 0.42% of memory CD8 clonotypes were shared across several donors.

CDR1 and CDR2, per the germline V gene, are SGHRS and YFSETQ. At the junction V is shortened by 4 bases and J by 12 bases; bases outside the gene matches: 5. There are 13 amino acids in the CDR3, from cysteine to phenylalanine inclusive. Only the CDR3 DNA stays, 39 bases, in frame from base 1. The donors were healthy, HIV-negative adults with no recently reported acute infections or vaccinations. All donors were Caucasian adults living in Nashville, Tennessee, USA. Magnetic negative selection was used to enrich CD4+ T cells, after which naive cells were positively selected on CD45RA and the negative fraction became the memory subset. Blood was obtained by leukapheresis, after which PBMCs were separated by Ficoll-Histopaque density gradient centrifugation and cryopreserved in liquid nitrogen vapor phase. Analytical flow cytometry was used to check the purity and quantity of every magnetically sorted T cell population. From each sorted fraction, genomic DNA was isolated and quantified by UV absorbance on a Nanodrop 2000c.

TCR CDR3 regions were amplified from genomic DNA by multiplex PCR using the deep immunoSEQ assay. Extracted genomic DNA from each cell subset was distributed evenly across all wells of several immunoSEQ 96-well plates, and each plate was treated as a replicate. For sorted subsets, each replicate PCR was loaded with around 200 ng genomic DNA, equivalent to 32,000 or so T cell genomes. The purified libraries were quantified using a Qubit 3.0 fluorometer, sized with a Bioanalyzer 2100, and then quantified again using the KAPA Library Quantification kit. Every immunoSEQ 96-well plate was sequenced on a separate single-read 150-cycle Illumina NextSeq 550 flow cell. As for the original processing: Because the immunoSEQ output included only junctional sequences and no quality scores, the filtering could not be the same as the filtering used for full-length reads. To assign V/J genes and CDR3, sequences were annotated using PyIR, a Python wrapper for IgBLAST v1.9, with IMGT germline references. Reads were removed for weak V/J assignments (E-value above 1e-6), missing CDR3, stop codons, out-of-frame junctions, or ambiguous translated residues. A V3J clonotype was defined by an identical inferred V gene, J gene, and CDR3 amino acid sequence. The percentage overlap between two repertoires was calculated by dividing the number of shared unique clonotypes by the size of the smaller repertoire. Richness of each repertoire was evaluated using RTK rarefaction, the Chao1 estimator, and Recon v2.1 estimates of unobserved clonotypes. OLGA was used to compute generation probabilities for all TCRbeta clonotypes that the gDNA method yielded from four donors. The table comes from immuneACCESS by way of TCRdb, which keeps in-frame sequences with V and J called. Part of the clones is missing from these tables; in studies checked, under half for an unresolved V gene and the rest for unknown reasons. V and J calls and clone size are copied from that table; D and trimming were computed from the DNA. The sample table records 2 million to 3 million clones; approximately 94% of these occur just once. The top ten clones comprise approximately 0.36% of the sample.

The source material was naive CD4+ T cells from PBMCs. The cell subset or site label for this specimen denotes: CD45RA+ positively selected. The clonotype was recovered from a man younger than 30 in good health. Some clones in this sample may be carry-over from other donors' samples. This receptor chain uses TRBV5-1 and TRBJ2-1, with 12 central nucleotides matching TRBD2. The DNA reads TGCGCCAGCAGCACCCGGACTAGCGGGGCGCAGTTCTTC. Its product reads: CASSTRTSGAQFF.